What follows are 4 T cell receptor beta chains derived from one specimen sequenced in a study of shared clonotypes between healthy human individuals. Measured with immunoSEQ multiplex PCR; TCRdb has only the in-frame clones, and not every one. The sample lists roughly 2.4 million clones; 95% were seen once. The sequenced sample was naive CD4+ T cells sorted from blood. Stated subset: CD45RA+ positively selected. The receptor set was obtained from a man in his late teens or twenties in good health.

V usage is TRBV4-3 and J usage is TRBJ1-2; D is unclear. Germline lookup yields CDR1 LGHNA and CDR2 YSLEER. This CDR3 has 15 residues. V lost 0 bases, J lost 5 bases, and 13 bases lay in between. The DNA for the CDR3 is TGCGCCAGCAGCCAAGATCTGGAACAGATATATGGCTACACCTTC. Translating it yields CASSQDLEQIYGYTF.

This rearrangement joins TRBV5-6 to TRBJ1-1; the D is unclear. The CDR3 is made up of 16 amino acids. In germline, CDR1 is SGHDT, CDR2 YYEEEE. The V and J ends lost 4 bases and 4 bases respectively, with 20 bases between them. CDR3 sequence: CASSLIGLGLSTEAFF. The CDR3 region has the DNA TGTGCCAGCAGCCTTATTGGTTTAGGGCTGAGCACTGAAGCTTTCTTT.

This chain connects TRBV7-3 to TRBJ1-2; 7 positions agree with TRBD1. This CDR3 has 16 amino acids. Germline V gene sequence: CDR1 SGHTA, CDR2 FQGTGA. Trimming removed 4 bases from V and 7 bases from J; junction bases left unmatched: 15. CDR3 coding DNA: TGTGCCAGCAGCTCCCGAACCTCTAGAGGGGGCAGTGGCTACACCTTC. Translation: CASSSRTSRGGSGYTF.

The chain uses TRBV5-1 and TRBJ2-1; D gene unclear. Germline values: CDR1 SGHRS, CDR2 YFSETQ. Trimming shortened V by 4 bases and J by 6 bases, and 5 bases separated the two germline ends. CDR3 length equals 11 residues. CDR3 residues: CASSVSNEQFF. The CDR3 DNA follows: TGCGCCAGCAGCGTGTCCAATGAGCAGTTCTTC. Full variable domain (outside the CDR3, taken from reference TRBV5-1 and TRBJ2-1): KAGVTQTPRYLIKTRGQQVTLSCSPISGHRSVSWYQQTPGQGLQFLFEYFSETQRNKGNFPGRFSGRQFSNSRSEMNVSTLELGDSALYLCASSVSNEQFFGPGTRLTVL.